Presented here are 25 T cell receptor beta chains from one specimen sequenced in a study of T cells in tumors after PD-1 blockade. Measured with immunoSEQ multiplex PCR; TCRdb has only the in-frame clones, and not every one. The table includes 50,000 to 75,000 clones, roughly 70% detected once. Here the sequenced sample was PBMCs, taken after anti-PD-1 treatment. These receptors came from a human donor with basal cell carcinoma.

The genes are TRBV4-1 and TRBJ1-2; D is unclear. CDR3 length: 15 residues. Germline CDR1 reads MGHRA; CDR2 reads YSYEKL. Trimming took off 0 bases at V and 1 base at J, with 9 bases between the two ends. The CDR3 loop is CASSQEWGNNYGYTF. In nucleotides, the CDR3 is TGCGCCAGCAGCCAAGAGTGGGGAAATAACTATGGCTACACCTTC.

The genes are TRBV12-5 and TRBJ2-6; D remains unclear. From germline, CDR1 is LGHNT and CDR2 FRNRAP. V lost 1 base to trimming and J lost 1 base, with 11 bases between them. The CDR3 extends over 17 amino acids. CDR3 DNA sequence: TGTGCTAGTGGTTTGGGGCAGGTCTTTTCTGGGGCCAACGTCCTGACTTTC. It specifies CASGLGQVFSGANVLTF.

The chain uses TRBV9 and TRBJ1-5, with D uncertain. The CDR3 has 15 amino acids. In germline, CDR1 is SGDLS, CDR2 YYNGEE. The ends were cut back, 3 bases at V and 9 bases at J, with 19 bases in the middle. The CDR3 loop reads CASSASWDAFWPQHF. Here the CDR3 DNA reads TGTGCCAGCAGCGCTTCCTGGGATGCCTTTTGGCCCCAGCATTTT.

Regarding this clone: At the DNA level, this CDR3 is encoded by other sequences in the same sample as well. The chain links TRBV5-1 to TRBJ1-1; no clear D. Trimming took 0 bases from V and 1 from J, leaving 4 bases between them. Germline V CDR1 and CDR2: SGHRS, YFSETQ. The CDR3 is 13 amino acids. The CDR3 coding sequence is TGCGCCAGCAGCTTGGGAACGAACACTGAAGCTTTCTTT. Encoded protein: CASSLGTNTEAFF.

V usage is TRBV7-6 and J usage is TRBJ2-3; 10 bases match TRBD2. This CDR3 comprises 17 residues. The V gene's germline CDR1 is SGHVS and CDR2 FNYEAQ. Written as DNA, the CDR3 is TGTGCTTCTGGCGAGCTAGCGGGGGACCGGTACACAGATACGCAGTATTTT. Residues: CASGELAGDRYTDTQYF.

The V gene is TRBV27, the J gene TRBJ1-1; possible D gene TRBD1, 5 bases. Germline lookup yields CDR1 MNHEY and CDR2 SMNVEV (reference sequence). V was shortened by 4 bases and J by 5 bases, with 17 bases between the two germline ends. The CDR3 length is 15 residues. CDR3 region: CASSSLRWGETEAFF. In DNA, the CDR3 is TGTGCCAGCAGTTCCCTTAGGTGGGGGGAGACTGAAGCTTTCTTT.

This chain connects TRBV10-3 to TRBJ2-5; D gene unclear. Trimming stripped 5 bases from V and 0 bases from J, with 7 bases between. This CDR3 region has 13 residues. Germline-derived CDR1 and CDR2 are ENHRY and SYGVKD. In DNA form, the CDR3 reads TGTGCCATCAGTTTCACGGACCAAGAGACCCAGTACTTC. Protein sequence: CAISFTDQETQYF.

The CDR3 DNA reads TGTGCCAGCAGCTGGTCCTTGAACACTGAAGCTTTCTTT. Translation gives CASSWSLNTEAFF. This chain links TRBV12-3 or TRBV12-4 with TRBJ1-1; no definite D call. The length of the CDR3 is 13 residues. The germline V and J ends were trimmed by 6 bases and 0 bases, with 8 bases remaining between them.

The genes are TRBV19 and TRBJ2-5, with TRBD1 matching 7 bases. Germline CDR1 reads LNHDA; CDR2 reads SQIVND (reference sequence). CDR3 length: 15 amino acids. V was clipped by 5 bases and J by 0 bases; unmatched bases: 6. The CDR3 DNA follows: TGTGCCAGTAGTTTACAGGGGCTGTACCAAGAGACCCAGTACTTC. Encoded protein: CASSLQGLYQETQYF.

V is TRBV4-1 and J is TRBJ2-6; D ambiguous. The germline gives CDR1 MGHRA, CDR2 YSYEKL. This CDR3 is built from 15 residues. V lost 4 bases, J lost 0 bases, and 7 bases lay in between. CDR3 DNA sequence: TGCGCCAGCAGCCTTGACATCTCTGGGGCCAACGTCCTGACTTTC. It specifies CASSLDISGANVLTF.

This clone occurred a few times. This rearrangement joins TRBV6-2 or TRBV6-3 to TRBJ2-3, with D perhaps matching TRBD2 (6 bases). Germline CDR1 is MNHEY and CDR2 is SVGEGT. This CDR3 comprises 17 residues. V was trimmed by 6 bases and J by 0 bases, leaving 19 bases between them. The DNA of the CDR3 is TGTGCCAGCAGCCCCTTGACGGACTATACTAGCACAGATACGCAGTATTTT. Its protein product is CASSPLTDYTSTDTQYF.

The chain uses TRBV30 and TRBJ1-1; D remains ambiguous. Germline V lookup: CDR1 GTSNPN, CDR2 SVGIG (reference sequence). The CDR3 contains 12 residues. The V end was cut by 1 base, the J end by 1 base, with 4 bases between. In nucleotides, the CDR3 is TGTGCCTGGAGTGAGACGAACACTGAAGCTTTCTTT. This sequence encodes CAWSETNTEAFF.

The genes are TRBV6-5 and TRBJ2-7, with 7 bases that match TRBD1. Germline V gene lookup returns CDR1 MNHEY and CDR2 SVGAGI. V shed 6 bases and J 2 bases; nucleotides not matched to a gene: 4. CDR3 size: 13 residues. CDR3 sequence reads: CASSRQGPYEQYF. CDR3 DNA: TGTGCCAGCAGCAGACAGGGCCCCTACGAGCAGTACTTC.

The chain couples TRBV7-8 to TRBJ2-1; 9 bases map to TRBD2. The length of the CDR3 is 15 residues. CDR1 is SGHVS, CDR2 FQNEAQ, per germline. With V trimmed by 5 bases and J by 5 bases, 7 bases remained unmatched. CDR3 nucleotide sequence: TGTGCCAGCAGCCCGCAGCGGGGGGCCCACAATGAGCAGTTCTTC. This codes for CASSPQRGAHNEQFF.

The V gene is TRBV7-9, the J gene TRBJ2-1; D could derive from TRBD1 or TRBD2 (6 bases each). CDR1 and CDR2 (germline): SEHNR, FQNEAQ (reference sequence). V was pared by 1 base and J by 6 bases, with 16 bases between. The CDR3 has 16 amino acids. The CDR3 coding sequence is TGTGCCAGCAGCTTAGGGGGACTGGAGGGGGTCAATGAGCAGTTCTTC. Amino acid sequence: CASSLGGLEGVNEQFF.

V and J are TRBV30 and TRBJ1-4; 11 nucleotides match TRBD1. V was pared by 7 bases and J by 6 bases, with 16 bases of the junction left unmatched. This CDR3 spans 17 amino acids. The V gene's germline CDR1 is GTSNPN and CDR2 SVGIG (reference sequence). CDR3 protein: CASLETRDRGKDEKLFF. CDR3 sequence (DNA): TGTGCCTCCCTCGAAACCCGGGACAGGGGGAAGGATGAAAAACTGTTTTTT.

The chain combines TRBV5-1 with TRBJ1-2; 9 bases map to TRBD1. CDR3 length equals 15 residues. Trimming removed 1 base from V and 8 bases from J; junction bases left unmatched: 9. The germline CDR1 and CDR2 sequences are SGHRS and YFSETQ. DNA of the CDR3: TGCGCCAGCAGCTTGACCGCCGGGACAGGGATCGGCTACACCTTC. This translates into CASSLTAGTGIGYTF.

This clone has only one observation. CDR3 amino acids: CAIKDVAGGLPNEQFF. In DNA, the CDR3 is TGTGCCATCAAGGACGTAGCGGGGGGGCTCCCCAATGAGCAGTTCTTC. V is TRBV10-3 and J is TRBJ2-1; 11 positions match TRBD2. This CDR3 comprises 16 residues. Germline V gene sequence: CDR1 ENHRY, CDR2 SYGVKD. The junction had 11 bases not matched to a gene; V was cut back by 7 bases and J by 6 bases.

The CDR3 region is CASSRTQSSYEQYF. The CDR3 DNA reads as TGTGCCAGCTCACGAACCCAGAGCTCCTACGAGCAGTACTTC. This rearrangement joins TRBV18 to TRBJ2-7; D gene ambiguous. Germline V gene sequence: CDR1 KGHSH, CDR2 LQKENI. The CDR3 spans 14 residues. Trimming removed 4 bases from V and 0 bases from J, with 10 bases in between.

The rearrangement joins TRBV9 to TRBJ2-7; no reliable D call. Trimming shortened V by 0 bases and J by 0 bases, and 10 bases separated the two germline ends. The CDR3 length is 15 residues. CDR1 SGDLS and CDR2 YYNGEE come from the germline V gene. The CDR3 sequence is CASSVATGNSYEQYF. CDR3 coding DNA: TGTGCCAGCAGCGTAGCTACCGGAAACTCCTACGAGCAGTACTTC. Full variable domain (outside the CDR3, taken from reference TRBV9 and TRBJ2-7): DSGVTQTPKHLITATGQRVTLRCSPRSGDLSVYWYQQSLDQGLQFLIQYYNGEERAKGNILERFSAQQFPDLHSELNLSSLELGDSALYFCASSVATGNSYEQYFGPGTRLTVT.

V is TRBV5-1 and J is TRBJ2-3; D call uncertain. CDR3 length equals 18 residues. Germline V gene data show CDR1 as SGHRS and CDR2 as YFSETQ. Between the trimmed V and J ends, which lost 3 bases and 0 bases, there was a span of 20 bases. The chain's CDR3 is CASSSALVGSTSTDTQYF. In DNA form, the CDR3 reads TGCGCCAGCAGCTCTGCTCTGGTGGGCTCCACTAGCACAGATACGCAGTATTTT.

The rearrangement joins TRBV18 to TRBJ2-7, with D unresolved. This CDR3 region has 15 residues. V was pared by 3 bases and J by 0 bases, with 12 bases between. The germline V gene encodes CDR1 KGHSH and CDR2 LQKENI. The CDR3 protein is CASSPIGYPSYEQYF. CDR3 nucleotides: TGTGCCAGCTCACCTATCGGATATCCCTCCTACGAGCAGTACTTC.

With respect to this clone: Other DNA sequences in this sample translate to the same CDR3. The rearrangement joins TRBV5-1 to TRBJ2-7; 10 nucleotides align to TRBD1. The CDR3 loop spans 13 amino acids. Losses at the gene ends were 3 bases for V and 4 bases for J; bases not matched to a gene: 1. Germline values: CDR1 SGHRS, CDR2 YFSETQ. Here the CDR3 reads CASSSGQGYEQYF. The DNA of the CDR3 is TGCGCCAGCAGCTCGGGACAGGGGTACGAGCAGTACTTC.

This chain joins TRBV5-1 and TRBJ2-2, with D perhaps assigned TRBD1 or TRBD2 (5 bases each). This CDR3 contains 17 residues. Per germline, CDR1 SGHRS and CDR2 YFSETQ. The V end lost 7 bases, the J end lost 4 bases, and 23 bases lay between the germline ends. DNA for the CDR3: TGCGCCAGCCGGGACCCGGGCCTCGCGCGATTCACCGGGGAGCTGTTTTTT. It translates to CASRDPGLARFTGELFF. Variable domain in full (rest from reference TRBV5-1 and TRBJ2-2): KAGVTQTPRYLIKTRGQQVTLSCSPISGHRSVSWYQQTPGQGLQFLFEYFSETQRNKGNFPGRFSGRQFSNSRSEMNVSTLELGDSALYLCASRDPGLARFTGELFFGEGSRLTVL.

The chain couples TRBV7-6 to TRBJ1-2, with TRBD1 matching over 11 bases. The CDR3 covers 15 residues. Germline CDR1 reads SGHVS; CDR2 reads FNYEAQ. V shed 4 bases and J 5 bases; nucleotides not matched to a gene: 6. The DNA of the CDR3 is TGTGCCAGCAGCTCAGGACAGGGGGCGAGATATGGCTACACCTTC. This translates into CASSSGQGARYGYTF. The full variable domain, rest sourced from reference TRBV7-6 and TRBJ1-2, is GAGVSQSPRYKVTKRGQDVALRCDPISGHVSLYWYRQALGQGPEFLTYFNYEAQQDKSGLPNDRFSAERPEGSISTLTIQRTEQRDSAMYRCASSSGQGARYGYTFGSGTRLTVV.